The 30 T cell receptor beta chains listed next were all sequenced from one sample in a study of tumor and adjacent non-tumor tissue in lung cancer. A modified ARM-PCR protocol with three rounds of nested PCR amplified TCRbeta. TCRdb reanalysed the multiplex PCR reads using MiXCR and keeps one entry per CDR3 protein. The sample records some 77,000 distinct CDR3 sequences, around 70% being singletons. This sample's RNA came from whole unsorted tissue. The sample comprised lung tumor tissue. The source of these receptors is an older woman with non-small cell lung cancer.

As for this clonotype: Possible read error: a much larger clone is one base away. V gene TRBV28 combines with J gene TRBJ2-6; D remains unclear. Trimming took off 3 bases at V and 1 base at J, with 7 bases between the two ends. The CDR3 extends over 15 amino acids. Germline CDR1 MDHEN, CDR2 SYDVKM. Here the CDR3 reads CASSLVRSGANVLTF. CDR3 bases: TGTGCCAGCAGTTTGGTGAGGTCTGGGGCCAACGTCCTGACTTTC.

Worth noting for this clonotype: At one boundary the junction diverges from the germline segment, which might be a read error. The chain employs TRBV11-3 and TRBJ2-7, with unresolved D. The CDR3 length is 13 residues. Germline loops: CDR1 SGHNT, CDR2 YENEEA. This CDR3 reads CAGSLEGSYEQYF. As DNA, the CDR3 is TGTGCCGGCAGCTTAGAAGGCTCCTACGAGCAGTACTTC. The entire variable domain, with the rest obtained from reference TRBV11-3 and TRBJ2-7, is as follows: EAGVVQSPRYKIIEKKQPVAFWCNPISGHNTLYWYLQNLGQGPELLIRYENEEAVDDSQLPKDRFSAERLKGVDSTLKIQPAELGDSAVYLCAGSLEGSYEQYFGPGTRLTVT.

Regarding this clonotype: The junction departs from the called germline gene at one end, perhaps through a read error. The chain joins TRBV6-5 to TRBJ2-7; D is undetermined. CDR3 length: 13 amino acids. Germline CDR1 and CDR2: MNHEY and SVGAGI. CDR3 sequence: CASSTTGGYEQYF. The DNA of the CDR3 is TGTGCCAGCAGTACCACTGGCGGCTACGAACAGTACTTC.

The rearrangement uses TRBV4-2 and TRBJ2-1; 10 nucleotides match TRBD2. V was clipped by 0 bases and J by 16 bases; unmatched bases: 18. CDR1 and CDR2 from the germline V gene are LGHNA and YNFKEQ. The CDR3 runs 17 residues. The CDR3 is CASSQDESSGSYNEHFF. For the CDR3, the DNA is TGTGCCAGCAGCCAAGATGAGTCTAGCGGGAGCTACAATGAACACTTCTTC.

A remark on this clonotype: Germline and junction disagree at one end, which may indicate a read error. J is TRBJ1-5 and V is TRBV28, with D hard to call. The CDR3 length is 14 residues. From germline, CDR1 is MDHEN and CDR2 SYDVKM. CDR3 coding DNA: TGTGCCAACACCTTAGTTCAAGGCAATCAACCCCAGCATTTT. It yields the protein CANTLVQGNQPQHF.

There are a few counts of this clonotype. The chain couples TRBV11-3 to TRBJ2-1, with D perhaps TRBD2 (5 bases). V gave up 9 bases and J gave up 0 bases, with 15 bases separating them. The germline gives CDR1 SGHNT, CDR2 YENEEA. There are 15 residues in the CDR3. The CDR3 reads CARSPRTSSYNEQFF. As DNA, the CDR3 is TGTGCCAGGAGCCCCCGCACTAGCTCCTACAATGAGCAGTTCTTC.

As for this clonotype: A junction end diverges from the germline sequence, so it may reflect a read error. The V call is TRBV28, the J call TRBJ2-1; 10 bases line up with TRBD2. Per germline, CDR1 MDHEN and CDR2 SYDVKM. This CDR3 is built from 16 residues. This chain's CDR3 is CASRPGLAVGLNGQFF. DNA of the CDR3: TGTGCCAGCAGGCCCGGACTAGCGGTGGGGCTTAATGGGCAGTTCTTC.

V is TRBV29-1 and J is TRBJ2-5; D is possibly TRBD2 (6 bases). Deletions cut 4 bases from V and 7 bases from J, with 16 bases between. CDR1 and CDR2 (germline): SQVTM, ANQGSEA. This CDR3 is 13 amino acids long. CDR3 sequence (DNA): TGCAGCGTTGGTTGGGGGGACCGGGTGACCCAGTACTTC. This codes for CSVGWGDRVTQYF.

Concerning this clonotype itself: One end of the junction is discordant with germline, which a read error may explain. The chain has TRBV24-1 and TRBJ2-2; TRBD2 aligns across 9 bases. This CDR3 spans 17 amino acids. Germline lookup yields CDR1 KGHDR and CDR2 SFDVKD. The CDR3 spells CATSGLAGTANTGELLF. CDR3 coding DNA: TGTGCCACCAGTGGGCTAGCGGGGACCGCGAACACCGGGGAGCTGCTTTTT.

Note on this clonotype: One end of the junction varies from germline; a read error may be responsible. The chain couples TRBV24-1 to TRBJ2-1; no reliable D call. Germline V gene data show CDR1 as KGHDR and CDR2 as SFDVKD. The CDR3 sequence is 13 residues long. CDR3 residues: CDTSVPSQDERFF. CDR3 nucleotides: TGTGACACCAGTGTCCCCTCCCAGGATGAGCGGTTCTTC.

A word on this clonotype: Because it lacks the conserved phenylalanine or tryptophan at the end, this CDR3 is likely a read error. V is TRBV28 and J is TRBJ1-2, with a tentative D call TRBD1 (5 bases). The CDR3 length is 15 residues. The germline CDR1 and CDR2 sequences are MDHEN and SYDVKM. As DNA, the CDR3 is TGTGCAAGCAGTGACCAGGGTTTGTTTACAAATGGCTACACCTCC. Protein: CASSDQGLFTNGYTS.

On this clonotype: Mismatch with germline at one junction end may stem from a read error. The V and J genes are TRBV5-4 and TRBJ2-3; the match to TRBD2 covers 12 bases. Germline-derived CDR1 and CDR2 are SGHNT and YYREEE (reference sequence). The CDR3 totals 17 residues. The CDR3 sequence is CASSLLLAGGSTDTQYF. CDR3 sequence (DNA): TGCGCCAGCAGCTTGTTGCTAGCGGGAGGGAGCACAGATACGCAGTATTTT.

This clonotype is medium-sized in the sample. The genes are TRBV29-1 and TRBJ2-3; D unresolved. CDR3 size: 12 residues. The V gene's germline CDR1 is SQVTM and CDR2 ANQGSEA. V was clipped by 6 bases and J by 1 base, with 8 bases between them. CDR3: CSVFTGTDTQYF. CDR3 in DNA: TGCAGCGTCTTCACAGGCACAGATACGCAGTATTTT.

Comment on this clonotype: This may arise from a read error, as a much more abundant clone is one base away. The chain joins TRBV28 to TRBJ1-5, with D possibly matching TRBD1 (6 bases). The CDR3 is 15 amino acids. The germline V gene encodes CDR1 MDHEN and CDR2 SYDVKM. This chain's CDR3 is CASSPPRGSNQSQHF. CDR3 nucleotide sequence: TGTGCCAGCAGCCCACCGAGGGGGAGCAATCAGTCCCAGCATTTT.

This clonotype was observed a handful of times. A read error may produce the germline difference seen at one junction end. The chain's CDR3 is CASGEFRLAVNEQFF. DNA for the CDR3: TGTGCCAGCGGTGAATTCCGACTAGCGGTGAATGAGCAGTTCTTC. The chain recombines TRBV6-1 with TRBJ2-1; the match to TRBD2 covers 9 bases. The CDR3 runs to 15 residues. CDR1 is MNHNS, CDR2 SASEGT, per germline.

In DNA form, the CDR3 reads TGTGCCAGCAATTCCCCCGGTATATCGGGCACTGAAGCTTTCTTT. Amino acid sequence: CASNSPGISGTEAFF. This sequence joins TRBV7-8 and TRBJ1-1; D remains unclear. CDR1 and CDR2 (germline): SGHVS, FQNEAQ. The V end lost 7 bases, the J end lost 4 bases, and 19 bases lay between the germline ends. The CDR3 runs to 15 residues. The full variable domain, rest sourced from reference TRBV7-8 and TRBJ1-1, is GAGVSQSPRYKVAKRGQDVALRCDPISGHVSLFWYQQALGQGPEFLTYFQNEAQLDKSGLPSDRFFAERPEGSVSTLKIQRTQQEDSAVYLCASNSPGISGTEAFFGQGTRLTVV.

Turning to this clonotype: The junction departs from germline at one end; a sequencing error may be responsible. The chain combines TRBV7-3 with TRBJ2-3, with D maybe TRBD1 (5 bases). CDR1 and CDR2 (germline): SGHTA, FQGTGA. The CDR3 is 14 residues long. The CDR3 nucleotides are TGTACCAGCAGCTTAGGGGTCGGCACAGATACGCAGTATTTT. Amino acid sequence: CTSSLGVGTDTQYF.

This chain uses TRBV4-2 with TRBJ2-3; 7 nucleotides align to TRBD2. The CDR3 totals 16 residues. The V segment lost 1 base and the J segment 15 bases; nucleotides outside the gene matches: 19. Germline CDR1 reads LGHNA; CDR2 reads YNFKEQ. CDR3 sequence: CASSQVTSVIPDRHYF. The CDR3 bases are TGTGCCAGCAGCCAAGTAACTAGCGTAATCCCAGATAGGCACTATTTT.

As for this clonotype: At one end the junction does not follow the germline gene, possibly because of a read error. The gene calls are TRBV28 and TRBJ2-7; TRBD1 aligns across 7 bases. CDR1 MDHEN and CDR2 SYDVKM come from the germline V gene. There are 11 residues in the CDR3. For the CDR3, the DNA is TGTTCCAGCACACAGGGGTACGAGCAATACTTC. This gives the protein CSSTQGYEQYF.

J is TRBJ2-7 and V is TRBV6-1; D is unclear. CDR1 is MNHNS and CDR2 is SASEGT in the germline V gene. The CDR3 runs 12 residues. The chain's CDR3 is CDSSEIFYEQYF. The DNA for the CDR3 is TGTGACAGTAGTGAAATATTTTACGAGCAGTACTTC.

Ten or more counts support this clonotype. V gene TRBV12-3 or TRBV12-4 combines with J gene TRBJ2-2, with 7 bases lining up with TRBD1. The V gene end was trimmed by 6 bases and the J gene end by 7 bases; junction bases not matched to a gene: 11. CDR3 length: 15 amino acids. CDR3 DNA sequence: TGTGCCAGCAGCGAGAGACAGGGTGGAGTCGGGGAGCTGTTTTTT. As protein: CASSERQGGVGELFF.

As to this clonotype: A read error is possible here, since a much larger clone lies one base away. This chain uses TRBV5-1 with TRBJ2-1; 9 bases line up with TRBD2. Germline lookup yields CDR1 SGHRS and CDR2 YFSETQ. The CDR3 extends over 15 amino acids. In nucleotides, the CDR3 is TGCGCCACCAGCTTGTTTCTAGCGGGACTAGATGAGCAGTTCTTC. The encoded protein is CATSLFLAGLDEQFF.

The chain employs TRBV6-5 and TRBJ1-2, with D uncertain. The V and J ends lost 2 bases and 2 bases respectively, with 12 bases between them. Germline CDR1 reads MNHEY; CDR2 reads SVGAGI. The CDR3 sequence is 15 residues long. CDR3 in DNA: TGTGCCAGCAGTTACCCTCTGGTGGAAAACTATGGCTACACCTTC. It is translated as CASSYPLVENYGYTF.

This clonotype was seen once. One end of the junction varies from germline; a read error may be responsible. This chain uses TRBV29-1 with TRBJ2-7; TRBD1 might be the D (6 bases). CDR3 length: 14 amino acids. CDR1 and CDR2 from the germline V gene are SQVTM and ANQGSEA. CDR3 protein: CSVVVGALEDEHYF. Written as DNA, the CDR3 is TGCAGCGTTGTGGTGGGGGCTTTGGAAGACGAGCACTACTTC.

This chain links TRBV7-9 with TRBJ2-7, with 8 nucleotides matching TRBD1. Trimming at V came to 4 bases and at J to 8 bases, leaving 10 bases not matched to a gene. The length of the CDR3 is 14 residues. Germline values: CDR1 SEHNR, CDR2 FQNEAQ (reference sequence). CDR3 residues: CASSSTGVRGKQYF. The CDR3 bases are TGTGCCAGCAGCTCGACAGGGGTAAGGGGTAAGCAGTACTTC.

This clonotype was counted a few times. Here the CDR3 omits its conserved ending phenylalanine or tryptophan, so a read error is the likely source. The chain couples TRBV20-1 to TRBJ2-7; 7 nucleotides line up with TRBD2. V lost 6 bases, J lost 2 bases, and 10 bases stayed unmatched. This CDR3 spans 14 amino acids. Germline V gene sequence: CDR1 DFQATT, CDR2 SNEGSKA (reference sequence). DNA of the CDR3: TGCAGTGCCTTAGATTTGCGGGGGACCTACGAGCAGTACCTC. This codes for CSALDLRGTYEQYL.

A remark on this clonotype: The CDR3 does not end in the conserved phenylalanine or tryptophan, so this is likely a read error. The chain links TRBV12-3 or TRBV12-4 to TRBJ1-1; D gene unclear. CDR3 length equals 13 residues. V was pared by 6 bases and J by 11 bases, with 19 bases between. The CDR3 coding sequence is TGTGCCAGCAGATCCCAGCCGGGCACTGGGGCTTTCCTT. This gives the protein CASRSQPGTGAFL.

V usage is TRBV6-1 and J usage is TRBJ1-5; D is undetermined. Trimming took off 1 base at V and 12 bases at J, with 19 bases between the two ends. Germline-derived CDR1 and CDR2 are MNHNS and SASEGT. The CDR3 consists of 15 residues. The CDR3 region is CASSEGEGLNPLQHF. CDR3 nucleotides: TGTGCCAGCAGTGAAGGTGAAGGCCTCAATCCGCTCCAGCATTTT.

With regard to this clonotype: This may be a read error: a much more frequent sequence differs by one nucleotide. The chain uses TRBV20-1 and TRBJ2-1; D uncertain. Germline V gene lookup returns CDR1 DFQATT and CDR2 SNEGSKA (reference sequence). Trimming left V 3 bases short and J 6 bases short, with 15 bases between. CDR3 length: 14 amino acids. This chain's CDR3 is CSAREPSFSNEQFF. The CDR3 region has the DNA TGCAGTGCTAGGGAACCTTCTTTTTCCAATGAGCAGTTCTTC.

This clonotype has ten or more counts. This chain uses TRBV10-2 with TRBJ2-7, with D possibly being TRBD1 or TRBD2 (5 bases each). The germline V gene has CDR1 WSHSY and CDR2 SAAADI. Trimming removed 6 bases at V and 4 bases at J, with 16 bases between. CDR3 length: 14 residues. In nucleotides, the CDR3 is TGCGCCAGCAGAACTACCGGGACCATTTACGAGCAGTACTTC. As protein: CASRTTGTIYEQYF.